These 29 T cell receptor beta chains were all obtained from the same sample, sequenced in a study of CD8 T cells in ankylosing spondylitis. TCRdb redid the calling of the 5' RACE reads with MiXCR, one entry per CDR3 protein. This sample has approximately 240,000 distinct CDR3 sequences; 20% to 30% occur once, and the top ten carry roughly 0.67%. Sequenced material: blood, either unsorted or a sorted T cell fraction (not recorded which). The receptors were sampled from a male donor with ankylosing spondylitis or in good health (not recorded which).

The chain joins TRBV20-1 to TRBJ2-1; D might be TRBD1 (5 bases). Germline V CDR1 and CDR2: DFQATT, SNEGSKA (reference sequence). The CDR3 has 15 amino acids. The V gene lost 3 bases and the J gene lost 3 bases, with 15 bases spanning the gap. CDR3 nucleotides: TGCAGTGCTAGGAGACTTGGGGCTTTCTACAATGAGCAGTTCTTC. Its protein product is CSARRLGAFYNEQFF.

This clonotype was detected a few times. The V call is TRBV20-1, the J call TRBJ2-2; 7 bases are shared with TRBD1. J gave up 4 bases and V 3 bases, and 8 bases lay outside the gene matches. There are 15 residues in the CDR3. Germline values: CDR1 DFQATT, CDR2 SNEGSKA (reference sequence). The CDR3 sequence is CSARVQGSSTGELFF. DNA for the CDR3: TGCAGTGCTAGGGTACAGGGGTCGAGCACCGGGGAGCTGTTTTTT.

This clonotype was seen ten or more times. The chain employs TRBV10-1 and TRBJ2-3, with a possible D match to TRBD2 (5 bases). The germline gives CDR1 WNHNN, CDR2 SYGVQD (reference sequence). V lost 5 bases and J 2 bases, leaving 14 bases between the germline ends. The CDR3 covers 15 residues. CDR3: CASSPSGALTDTQYF. CDR3 sequence (DNA): TGCGCCAGCAGTCCGAGCGGTGCCCTCACAGATACGCAGTATTTT.

This clonotype came up many times. The chain links TRBV20-1 to TRBJ2-2; D unresolved. Trimming left V 2 bases short and J 4 bases short, with 2 bases between. Germline V gene lookup returns CDR1 DFQATT and CDR2 SNEGSKA (reference sequence). CDR3 size: 11 residues. The CDR3, as DNA: TGCAGTGCTAGACTCACCGGGGAGCTGTTTTTT. It codes for CSARLTGELFF.

This clonotype appeared a few times. The rearrangement uses TRBV6-1 and TRBJ2-7, with a tentative D call TRBD1 (6 bases). Trimming took off 8 bases at V and 7 bases at J, with 18 bases between the two ends. Germline V gene sequence: CDR1 MNHNS, CDR2 SASEGT. The CDR3 totals 13 residues. CDR3 residues: CASSRTGTGEQYF. CDR3 nucleotides: TGTGCCAGCTCACGAACAGGGACGGGGGAGCAGTACTTC.

This clonotype was seen ten or more times. The chain is built from TRBV14 and TRBJ2-7; a weak D match, TRBD2 (5 bases). V was pared by 0 bases and J by 12 bases, with 21 bases between. The CDR3 has 15 residues. Germline CDR1 reads SGHDN; CDR2 reads FVKESK. This chain's CDR3 is CASSQDREWPAQRYF. The DNA for the CDR3 is TGTGCCAGCAGCCAAGATAGGGAGTGGCCCGCCCAGCGGTACTTC.

This clonotype has only a few counts. CDR3 amino acids: CTAAGGYGYTF. CDR3 DNA sequence: TGCACTGCAGCGGGGGGATATGGCTACACCTTC. The chain has TRBV20-1 and TRBJ1-2; the D gene is possibly TRBD1 (5 bases). Per germline, CDR1 DFQATT and CDR2 SNEGSKA (reference sequence). CDR3 length: 11 residues.

This clonotype was seen ten or more times. V gene TRBV20-1 combines with J gene TRBJ2-1, with 12 nucleotides matching TRBD1. The ends lost 6 bases at V and 9 bases at J; junction bases unmatched: 12. The CDR3 contains 15 residues. CDR1 is DFQATT, CDR2 SNEGSKA, per germline (reference sequence). The DNA for the CDR3 is TGCAGTGCGGAACGCGCCGGGACAGGGGGCGGTGAGCAGTTCTTC. Translating gives CSAERAGTGGGEQFF.

The rearrangement joins TRBV20-1 to TRBJ1-4; a weak D match, TRBD1 (5 bases). The CDR3 sequence is 14 residues long. Germline V lookup: CDR1 DFQATT, CDR2 SNEGSKA (reference sequence). V lost 4 bases to trimming and J lost 6 bases, with 15 bases between them. This CDR3 reads CSAKPPGLDEKLFF. The CDR3 region has the DNA TGCAGTGCTAAGCCTCCAGGGCTAGATGAAAAACTGTTTTTT.

This clonotype has just a few counts. The CDR3 DNA reads as TGCAGTGCTCAGACAGGTTCTGGGGCCAACGTCCTGACTTTC. Residues: CSAQTGSGANVLTF. The chain links TRBV20-1 to TRBJ2-6; D possibly corresponds to TRBD1 (6 bases). The ends were cut back, 5 bases at V and 1 base at J, with 9 bases in the middle. The CDR3 spans 14 residues. Germline-derived CDR1 and CDR2 are DFQATT and SNEGSKA (reference sequence).

This clonotype came up many times. The chain recombines TRBV24-1 with TRBJ2-2; D uncertain. Germline CDR1 and CDR2: KGHDR and SFDVKD. V dropped 0 bases and J dropped 2 bases, with 15 bases sitting between them. This CDR3 contains 18 residues. The CDR3 here is CATSDLGDSRPNTGELFF. The CDR3 region has the DNA TGTGCCACCAGTGATTTGGGAGACTCCCGACCAAACACCGGGGAGCTGTTTTTT.

The table lists this clonotype with a count of one. The rearrangement uses TRBV20-1 and TRBJ1-1; TRBD1 is a possible D gene (5 bases). CDR1 DFQATT and CDR2 SNEGSKA come from the germline V gene (reference sequence). Deletions cut 2 bases from V and 7 bases from J, with 20 bases between. The CDR3 runs to 15 residues. The CDR3 DNA reads as TGCAGTGCTAGAATAACAGGACGCCTCTCGGGTGAAGCTTTCTTT. Protein product: CSARITGRLSGEAFF.

A few counts support this clonotype. This chain joins TRBV6-5 and TRBJ2-5; 11 bases are a match to TRBD2. J lost 3 bases, V lost 4 bases, and 4 bases had no gene match. CDR3 length: 15 amino acids. The V gene's germline CDR1 is MNHEY and CDR2 SVGAGI. This CDR3 reads CASSSLAGGEETQYF. In DNA form, the CDR3 reads TGTGCCAGCAGTTCCCTAGCGGGGGGAGAAGAGACCCAGTACTTC.

This clonotype has at least ten counts. This chain uses TRBV12-3 or TRBV12-4 with TRBJ2-1, with 16 bases lining up with TRBD2. The CDR3 has 14 residues. Trimming took 5 bases from V and 16 from J; bases not matched to a gene: 8. The CDR3 DNA sequence: TGTGCCAGCAGTCCTGGGACTAGCGGGGGGGCTTCTTTCTTC. Translated: CASSPGTSGGASFF.

The chain joins TRBV10-2 to TRBJ1-5; D not resolved. Germline CDR1 and CDR2: WSHSY and SAAADI. This CDR3 is 15 amino acids long. The V gene lost 3 bases and the J gene lost 2 bases, with 11 bases spanning the gap. DNA for the CDR3: TGCGCCAGCAGTGATGCTCAGGCGGGCAATCAGCCCCAGCATTTT. As protein: CASSDAQAGNQPQHF.

This clonotype has ten or more counts. The rearrangement uses TRBV7-6 and TRBJ2-1; D is unclear. With 5 bases removed from V and 3 bases from J, the gap between germline ends came to 14 bases. Germline V gives CDR1 SGHVS, CDR2 FNYEAQ. The CDR3 is made up of 15 amino acids. The CDR3 DNA follows: TGTGCCAGCAGCCGTACCACAAGCCGCTACAATGAGCAGTTCTTC. It encodes CASSRTTSRYNEQFF.

This clonotype was seen repeatedly, ten times or more. V and J are TRBV12-3 or TRBV12-4 and TRBJ2-2, with TRBD1 as a possible D gene (6 bases). There are 14 residues in the CDR3. Trimming stripped 6 bases from V and 4 bases from J, with 12 bases between. DNA of the CDR3: TGTGCCAGCAGACTCAGGGGTAGCACCGGGGAGCTGTTTTTT. Protein: CASRLRGSTGELFF.

The J gene is TRBJ2-1, the V gene TRBV5-1, with D hard to call. Germline CDR1 is SGHRS and CDR2 is YFSETQ. V was shortened by 5 bases and J by 8 bases, with 11 bases between the two germline ends. This CDR3 region has 12 residues. CDR3 region: CASRGESYEQFF. CDR3 DNA: TGCGCCAGCAGAGGTGAGAGTTATGAGCAGTTCTTC.

This clonotype was picked up a small number of times. The DNA for the CDR3 is TGTGCCAGCAGCACCTTTCGGGGGTCTGGAAACACCATATATTTT. Residues: CASSTFRGSGNTIYF. The chain combines TRBV7-9 with TRBJ1-3; possibly TRBD1 for D (5 bases). This CDR3 is built from 15 residues. V gave up 5 bases and J gave up 1 base, with 12 bases separating them. The V gene's germline CDR1 is SEHNR and CDR2 FQNEAQ (reference sequence).

This clonotype showed up many times. This chain links TRBV6-1 with TRBJ2-1, with TRBD2 identical over 10 bases. The CDR3 sequence is 15 residues long. Germline V CDR1 and CDR2: MNHNS, SASEGT. The trim removed 6 bases at V and 3 bases at J, leaving 5 bases unmatched. The CDR3 DNA reads as TGTGCCAGCAGAGGCCGGACTAGCGGCTACAATGAGCAGTTCTTC. Translation gives CASRGRTSGYNEQFF.

The chain uses TRBV20-1 and TRBJ2-2; no reliable D call. The ends were cut back, 0 bases at V and 2 bases at J, with 16 bases in the middle. Germline V CDR1 and CDR2: DFQATT, SNEGSKA (reference sequence). CDR3 length equals 17 residues. CDR3: CSARDLKAGANTGELFF. CDR3 nucleotides: TGCAGTGCTAGAGATCTTAAGGCAGGAGCTAACACCGGGGAGCTGTTTTTT.

This clonotype was counted only a few times. V is TRBV7-9 and J is TRBJ2-7; TRBD1 agrees at 7 bases. The CDR3 extends over 13 amino acids. Germline V gives CDR1 SEHNR, CDR2 FQNEAQ (reference sequence). The V gene end was trimmed by 5 bases and the J gene end by 2 bases; junction bases not matched to a gene: 3. Here the CDR3 DNA reads TGTGCCAGCAGCGACGACAGGGCCTACGAGCAGTACTTC. Translating it yields CASSDDRAYEQYF. The variable domain in full, with the rest retrieved from reference TRBV7-9 and TRBJ2-7, is DTGVSQNPRHKITKRGQNVTFRCDPISEHNRLYWYRQTLGQGPEFLTYFQNEAQLEKSRLLSDRFSAERPKGSFSTLEIQRTEQGDSAMYLCASSDDRAYEQYFGPGTRLTVT.

This clonotype was observed at least ten times. V usage is TRBV20-1 and J usage is TRBJ2-5; 8 bases align to TRBD2. The length of the CDR3 is 12 residues. V was clipped by 6 bases and J by 5 bases; unmatched bases: 5. Germline assignment: CDR1 DFQATT and CDR2 SNEGSKA (reference sequence). The CDR3: CSAHGGGETQYF. The CDR3 nucleotides read TGCAGTGCACACGGGGGGGGGGAGACCCAGTACTTC.

This clonotype was counted ten times or more. The genes are TRBV10-2 and TRBJ2-2, with TRBD1 identical over 8 bases. CDR1 is WSHSY and CDR2 is SAAADI in the germline V gene. V was clipped by 5 bases and J by 6 bases; unmatched bases: 2. CDR3 length equals 13 residues. CDR3 sequence reads: CASSQTGAGELFF. CDR3 nucleotides: TGCGCCAGCAGTCAGACAGGGGCCGGGGAGCTGTTTTTT.

This sequence joins TRBV24-1 and TRBJ2-5; 8 nucleotides agree with TRBD1. CDR1 is KGHDR, CDR2 SFDVKD, per germline. This CDR3 has 12 residues. The V segment lost 5 bases and the J segment 9 bases; nucleotides outside the gene matches: 4. The CDR3 reads CATSAATGAQYF. DNA of the CDR3: TGTGCCACCAGTGCAGCGACAGGGGCCCAGTACTTC.

V usage is TRBV24-1 and J usage is TRBJ2-3; 7 bases fit TRBD2. The CDR3 runs 15 residues. Germline loops: CDR1 KGHDR, CDR2 SFDVKD. The J segment lost 6 bases and the V segment lost 4 bases, leaving 9 bases of the junction unmatched. Here the CDR3 reads CATSEAGSLVDTQYF. Written as DNA, the CDR3 is TGTGCCACCAGTGAAGCGGGATCCCTCGTGGATACGCAGTATTTT.

This clonotype has more than one count but fewer than ten. This chain links TRBV2 with TRBJ2-6; 7 nucleotides agree with TRBD2. Trimming took 7 bases from V and 2 from J; bases not matched to a gene: 11. Per germline, CDR1 SNHLY and CDR2 FYNNEI. The CDR3 totals 17 residues. DNA for the CDR3: TGTGCCAGCACCCGGGGGGTCAAGGACCCTGGGGCCAACGTCCTGACTTTC. Translation gives CASTRGVKDPGANVLTF.

This clonotype has a single count. CDR3 bases: TGTGCCAGCAGTGAAAGTAGACAGGGTTTGGAGACCCAGTACTTC. Its protein is CASSESRQGLETQYF. The V and J genes are TRBV2 and TRBJ2-5; 7 nucleotides match TRBD1. V lost 2 bases, J lost 5 bases, and 8 bases stayed unmatched. CDR1 is SNHLY and CDR2 is FYNNEI in the germline V gene. There are 15 residues in the CDR3.

The chain links TRBV7-9 to TRBJ2-5; 9 bases map to TRBD1. CDR1 is SEHNR, CDR2 FQNEAQ, per germline (reference sequence). This CDR3 is 15 amino acids long. The J segment lost 2 bases and the V segment lost 5 bases, leaving 6 bases of the junction unmatched. CDR3 nucleotides: TGTGCCAGCAGCCGAACGGGGACAGGGCAAGAGACCCAGTACTTC. This codes for CASSRTGTGQETQYF.